This T cell receptor (beta chain) was retrieved from a study of monozygotic twins with inflammatory bowel disease. With respect to this clonotype: Its specificity is unknown.

Study-wide results and caveats: Fewer shared clonotypes with others were found in IBD patients than in healthy twins, especially with disease activity. In these data, no single strong IBD-associated signal or clonotype received support.

Researchers ran eight separate cDNA reactions for each sample. TCRdb re-called the 5' RACE reads and shows each CDR3 protein once, DNA omitted. This sample's table has fewer than 450,000 distinct CDR3 sequences. The CDR3 contains 14 residues. Sequencing was carried out using blood. The chain joins TRBV12-3 or TRBV12-4 to TRBJ1-5; TCRdb reports TRBD1, a call that lacks DNA to check it against. The clonotype was recovered from a human donor with ulcerative colitis or Crohn's disease, or a healthy co-twin of an affected twin (not recorded which). CDR3 sequence: CASSTGDSNQPQHF.